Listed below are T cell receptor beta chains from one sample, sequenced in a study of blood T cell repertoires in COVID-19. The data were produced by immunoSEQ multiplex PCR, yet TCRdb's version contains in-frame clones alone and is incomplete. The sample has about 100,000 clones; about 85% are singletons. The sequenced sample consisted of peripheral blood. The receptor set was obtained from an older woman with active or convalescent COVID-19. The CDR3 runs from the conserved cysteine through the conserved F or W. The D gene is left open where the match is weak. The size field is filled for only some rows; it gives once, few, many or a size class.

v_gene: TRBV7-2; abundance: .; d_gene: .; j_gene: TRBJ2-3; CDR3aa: CASSRQFASTDTQYF; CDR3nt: TGTGCCAGCAGTCGACAGTTCGCTAGCACAGATACGCAGTATTTT
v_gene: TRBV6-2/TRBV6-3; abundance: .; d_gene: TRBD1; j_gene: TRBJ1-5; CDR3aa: CASSSPTGAALPHQPQHF; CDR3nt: TGTGCCAGCAGTTCCCCGACAGGGGCCGCACTCCCCCATCAGCCCCAGCATTTT
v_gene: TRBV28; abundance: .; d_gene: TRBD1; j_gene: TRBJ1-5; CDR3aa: CASSLSTGFIHQPQHF; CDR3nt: TGTGCCAGCAGTTTATCGACAGGGTTTATCCATCAGCCCCAGCATTTT
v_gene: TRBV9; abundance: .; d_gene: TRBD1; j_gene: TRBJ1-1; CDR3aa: CASSAPDRGITEAFF; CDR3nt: TGTGCCAGCAGCGCTCCGGACAGGGGGATCACTGAAGCTTTCTTT
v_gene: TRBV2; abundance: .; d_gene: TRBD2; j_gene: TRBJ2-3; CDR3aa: CASRYRLAGGRPPFTDTQYF; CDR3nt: TGTGCCAGCAGGTATCGACTAGCGGGGGGTCGACCACCCTTCACAGATACGCAGTATTTT
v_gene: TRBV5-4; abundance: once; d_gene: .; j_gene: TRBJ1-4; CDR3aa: CASSLATGPNEKLFF; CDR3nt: TGTGCCAGCAGCTTGGCAACAGGACCGAATGAAAAACTGTTTTTT
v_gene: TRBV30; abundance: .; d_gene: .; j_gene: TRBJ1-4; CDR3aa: CAWSVTAGTEKLFF; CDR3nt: TGTGCCTGGAGTGTTACCGCGGGTACTGAAAAACTGTTTTTT
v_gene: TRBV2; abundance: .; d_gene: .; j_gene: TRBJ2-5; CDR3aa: CASSRQQLQETQYF; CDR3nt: TGTGCCAGCAGCAGACAACAGCTCCAAGAGACCCAGTACTTC
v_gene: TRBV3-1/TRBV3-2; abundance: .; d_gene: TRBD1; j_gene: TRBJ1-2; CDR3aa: CASSHSDRDNYGYTF; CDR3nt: TGTGCCAGCAGCCACTCGGACAGGGACAACTATGGCTACACCTTC
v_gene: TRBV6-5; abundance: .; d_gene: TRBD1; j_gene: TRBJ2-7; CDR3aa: CASSYSVTGGYEQYF; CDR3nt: TGTGCCAGCAGTTACTCAGTGACAGGGGGCTACGAGCAGTACTTC
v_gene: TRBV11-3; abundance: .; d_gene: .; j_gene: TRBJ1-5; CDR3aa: CASSLLRSDQPQHF; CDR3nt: TGTGCCAGCAGCTTACTTCGTTCTGATCAGCCCCAGCATTTT
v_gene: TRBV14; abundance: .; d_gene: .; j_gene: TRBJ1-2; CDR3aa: CASSQVPFGGRETGYTF; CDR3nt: TGTGCCAGCAGCCAAGTTCCCTTCGGGGGGAGGGAAACCGGCTACACCTTC
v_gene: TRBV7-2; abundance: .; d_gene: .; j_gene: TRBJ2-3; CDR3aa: CASSLDPPGTYTDTQYF; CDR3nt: TGTGCCAGCAGCTTAGATCCCCCGGGAACTTACACAGATACGCAGTATTTT
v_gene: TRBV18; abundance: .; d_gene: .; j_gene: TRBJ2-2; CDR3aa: CASSPGRTSNTGELFF; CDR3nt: TGTGCCAGCTCACCAGGGAGAACCTCTAACACCGGGGAGCTGTTTTTT
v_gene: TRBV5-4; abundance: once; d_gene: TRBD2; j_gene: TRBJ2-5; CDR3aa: CASSLDLTSGGETQYF; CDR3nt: TGTGCCAGCAGCTTGGACCTGACTAGCGGGGGAGAGACCCAGTACTTC
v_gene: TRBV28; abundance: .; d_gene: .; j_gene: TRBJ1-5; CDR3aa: CASLPGVNQPQHF; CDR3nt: TGTGCCAGCTTACCAGGGGTCAATCAGCCCCAGCATTTT
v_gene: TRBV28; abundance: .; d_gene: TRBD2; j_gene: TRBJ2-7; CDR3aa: CATLTSGAYEQYF; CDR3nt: TGTGCCACCCTGACTAGCGGCGCCTACGAGCAGTACTTC